The rows below give T cell receptor beta chains drawn from one sample of a study of cytotoxic CD8 clonotypes in ibrutinib-treated CLL. Profiled with immunoSEQ multiplex PCR; TCRdb holds only in-frame clones, not every one. Here the sample spans 150,000 or so clones, roughly 80% being singletons. Sample: PBMCs, taken after 24 months of ibrutinib treatment. The source is a human donor with chronic lymphocytic leukemia. Both conserved end residues are part of each CDR3. D genes are given only for firm matches. For some rows the clone size is stated as once, few or many, or as a class when expanded; others skip it.

J | V | size | D | DNA | CDR3
TRBJ1-1 | TRBV19 | NA | NA | TGTGCCAGTAGGGCAGCCATGAACACTGAAGCTTTCTTT | CASRAAMNTEAFF
TRBJ1-1 | TRBV7-2 | NA | NA | TGTGCCAGCAGCTTTTCCGCCAGTACGAACACTGAAGCTTTCTTT | CASSFSASTNTEAFF
TRBJ1-5 | TRBV6-1 | NA | NA | TGTGCCAGCAGAGTGAGCGAGGGGTCAAATCAGCCCCAGCATTTT | CASRVSEGSNQPQHF
TRBJ2-1 | TRBV9 | once | TRBD2 | TGTGCCAGCAGCGTACGACTAGCGGGTTTCAGCTCCTACAATGAGCAGTTCTTC | CASSVRLAGFSSYNEQFF
TRBJ2-7 | TRBV9 | NA | NA | TGTGCCAGCAGCCCCGAACCGGAGTCCCGCTACGAGCAGTACTTC | CASSPEPESRYEQYF
TRBJ2-1 | TRBV4-3 | once | TRBD1 | TGCGCCAGCAGCCAAGGACGGACAGGGCCTAATGAGCAGTTCTTC | CASSQGRTGPNEQFF
TRBJ2-7 | TRBV2 | NA | TRBD1 | TGTGCCAGCAGTGGCGACCCGACAGGGGGCCCACTTTCCTACGAGCAGTACTTC | CASSGDPTGGPLSYEQYF
TRBJ2-7 | TRBV6-5 | NA | NA | TGTGCCAGCAGTTCGCCCCCGTTTGTCGAGCAGTACTTC | CASSSPPFVEQYF
TRBJ2-7 | TRBV5-1 | NA | NA | TGCGCCAGCAGCTTCGGGACACTATCCTACGAGCAGTACTTC | CASSFGTLSYEQYF
TRBJ2-5 | TRBV5-4 | NA | TRBD1 | TGTGCCAGCAGCGGGACAGGGGCCCAAGAGACCCAGTACTTC | CASSGTGAQETQYF
TRBJ2-7 | TRBV7-3 | NA | NA | TGTGCCAGCAGCTTAACCGGGGACTCCTACGAGCAGTACTTC | CASSLTGDSYEQYF
TRBJ2-2 | TRBV5-1 | NA | NA | TGCGCCAGCAGCCCCGCCGGGGGCGGGGAGCTGTTTTTT | CASSPAGGGELFF
TRBJ1-4 | TRBV30 | NA | NA | TGTGCCTGGAGTACTCAGGGGCATACAACTAATGAAAAACTGTTTTTT | CAWSTQGHTTNEKLFF
TRBJ1-5 | TRBV10-3 | NA | NA | TGTGCCATCAGTGAGGTCAAGCTAGGTCAGCCCCAGCATTTT | CAISEVKLGQPQHF
TRBJ1-2 | TRBV4-1 | once | NA | TGCGCCAGCAGCCAAGGTTCCATCAGCCCTAACTATGGCTACACCTTC | CASSQGSISPNYGYTF
TRBJ2-7 | TRBV7-6 | NA | NA | TGTGCCAGCAGCTTAGCCCAGATAGGGGCCTACGAGCAGTACTTC | CASSLAQIGAYEQYF
TRBJ1-3 | TRBV5-1 | NA | NA | TGCGCCAGCAGCGTCAATTGGGGCGGTGGAAACACCATATATTTT | CASSVNWGGGNTIYF
TRBJ1-2 | TRBV7-9 | NA | NA | TGTGCCAGCAGCGCCGGGACAACGGGAGGCTACACCTTC | CASSAGTTGGYTF
TRBJ2-7 | TRBV5-5 | NA | NA | TGTGCCAGCAGCCCCGAGTGGGTGGCCTACGAGCAGTACTTC | CASSPEWVAYEQYF
TRBJ2-4 | TRBV10-3 | NA | NA | TGTGCCATCAGTGAGTCTCCCGCGAGGGAAGCCAAAAACATTCAGTACTTC | CAISESPAREAKNIQYF
TRBJ2-5 | TRBV4-2 | NA | TRBD2 | TGTGCCAGCAGCCAAGACCCGGGGGGGCAAGAGACCCAGTACTTC | CASSQDPGGQETQYF
TRBJ2-2 | TRBV11-3 | NA | NA | TGTGCCAGCAGCCCCGGGTTTGACGGGGAGCTGTTTTTT | CASSPGFDGELFF
TRBJ1-3 | TRBV15 | NA | NA | TGTGCCACCAGCAAGACAAACAGTCTCTCCGGAAACACCATATATTTT | CATSKTNSLSGNTIYF
TRBJ1-4 | TRBV5-5 | NA | NA | TGTGCCAGCAGCTTGGGTATGGCTAATGAAAAACTGTTTTTT | CASSLGMANEKLFF
TRBJ1-2 | TRBV7-9 | NA | NA | TGTGCCAGCAGCTTCTCACGTTTCGGGGACTATGGCTACACCTTC | CASSFSRFGDYGYTF
TRBJ1-5 | TRBV28 | NA | NA | TGTGCCAGCAGGGTGGGGAACTATCAGCCCCAGCATTTT | CASRVGNYQPQHF